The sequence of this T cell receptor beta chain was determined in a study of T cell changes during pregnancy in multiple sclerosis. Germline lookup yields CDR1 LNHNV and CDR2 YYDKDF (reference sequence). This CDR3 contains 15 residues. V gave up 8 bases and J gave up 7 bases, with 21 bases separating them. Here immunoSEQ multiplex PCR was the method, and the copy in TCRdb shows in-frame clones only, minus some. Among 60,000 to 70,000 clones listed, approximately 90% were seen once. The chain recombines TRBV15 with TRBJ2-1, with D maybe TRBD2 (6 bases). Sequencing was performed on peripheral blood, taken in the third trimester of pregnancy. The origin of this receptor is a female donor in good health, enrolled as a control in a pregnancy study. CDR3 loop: CATDSGGSLGNEQFF. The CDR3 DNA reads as TGTGCCACCGACTCTGGGGGGTCCTTGGGGAATGAGCAGTTCTTC.